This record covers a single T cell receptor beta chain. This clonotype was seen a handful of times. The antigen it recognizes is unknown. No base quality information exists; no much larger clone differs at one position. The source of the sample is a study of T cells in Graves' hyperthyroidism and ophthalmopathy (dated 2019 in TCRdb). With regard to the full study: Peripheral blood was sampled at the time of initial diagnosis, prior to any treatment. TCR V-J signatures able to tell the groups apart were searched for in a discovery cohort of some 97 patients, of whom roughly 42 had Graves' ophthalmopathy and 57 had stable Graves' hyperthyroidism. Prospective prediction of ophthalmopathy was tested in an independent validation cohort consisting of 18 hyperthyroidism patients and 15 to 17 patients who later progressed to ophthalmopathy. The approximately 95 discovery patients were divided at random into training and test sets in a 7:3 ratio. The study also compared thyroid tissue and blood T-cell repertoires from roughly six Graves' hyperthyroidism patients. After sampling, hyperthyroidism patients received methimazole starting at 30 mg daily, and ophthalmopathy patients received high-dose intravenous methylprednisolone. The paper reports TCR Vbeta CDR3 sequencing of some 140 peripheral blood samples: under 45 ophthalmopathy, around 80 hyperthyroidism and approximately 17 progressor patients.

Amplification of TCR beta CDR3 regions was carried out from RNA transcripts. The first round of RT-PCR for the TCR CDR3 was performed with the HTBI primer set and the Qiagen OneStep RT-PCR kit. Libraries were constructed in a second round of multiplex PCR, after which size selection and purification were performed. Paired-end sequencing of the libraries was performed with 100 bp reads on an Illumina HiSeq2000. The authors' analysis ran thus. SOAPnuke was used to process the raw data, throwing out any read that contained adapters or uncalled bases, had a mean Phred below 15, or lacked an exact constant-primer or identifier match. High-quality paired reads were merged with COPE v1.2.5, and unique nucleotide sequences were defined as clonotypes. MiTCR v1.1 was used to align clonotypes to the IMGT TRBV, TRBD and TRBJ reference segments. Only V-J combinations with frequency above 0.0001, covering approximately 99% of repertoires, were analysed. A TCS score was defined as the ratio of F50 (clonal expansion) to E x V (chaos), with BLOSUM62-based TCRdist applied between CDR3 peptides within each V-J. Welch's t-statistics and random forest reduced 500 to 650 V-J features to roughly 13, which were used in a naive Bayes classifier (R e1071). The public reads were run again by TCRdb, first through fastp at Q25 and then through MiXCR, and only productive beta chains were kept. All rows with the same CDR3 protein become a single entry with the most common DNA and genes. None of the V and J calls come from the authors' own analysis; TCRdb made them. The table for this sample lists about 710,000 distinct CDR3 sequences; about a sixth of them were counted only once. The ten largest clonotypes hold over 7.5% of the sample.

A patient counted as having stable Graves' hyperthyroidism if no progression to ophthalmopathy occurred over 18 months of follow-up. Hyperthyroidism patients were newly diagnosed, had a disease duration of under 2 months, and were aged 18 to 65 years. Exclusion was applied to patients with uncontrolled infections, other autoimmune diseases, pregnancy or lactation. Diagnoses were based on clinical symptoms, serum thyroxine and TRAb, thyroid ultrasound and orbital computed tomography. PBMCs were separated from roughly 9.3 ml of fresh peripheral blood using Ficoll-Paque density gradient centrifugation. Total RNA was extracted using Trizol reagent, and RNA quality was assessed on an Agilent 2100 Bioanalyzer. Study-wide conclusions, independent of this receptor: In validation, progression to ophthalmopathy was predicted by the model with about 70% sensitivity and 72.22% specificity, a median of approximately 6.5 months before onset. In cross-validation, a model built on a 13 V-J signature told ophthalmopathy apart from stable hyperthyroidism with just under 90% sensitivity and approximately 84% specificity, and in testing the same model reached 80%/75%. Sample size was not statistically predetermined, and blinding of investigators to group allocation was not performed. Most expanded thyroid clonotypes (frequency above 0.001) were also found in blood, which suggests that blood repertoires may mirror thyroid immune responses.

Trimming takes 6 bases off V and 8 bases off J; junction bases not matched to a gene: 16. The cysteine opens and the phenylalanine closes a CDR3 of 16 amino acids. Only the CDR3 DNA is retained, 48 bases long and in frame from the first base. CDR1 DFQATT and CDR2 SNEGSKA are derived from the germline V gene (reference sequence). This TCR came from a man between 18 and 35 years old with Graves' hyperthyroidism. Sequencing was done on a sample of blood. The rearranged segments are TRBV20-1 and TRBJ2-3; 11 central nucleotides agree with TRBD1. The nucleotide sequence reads TGCAGTGCGGGAGAGTGGGACAGGGGGACTCCCGTTACGCAGTATTTT. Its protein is CSAGEWDRGTPVTQYF.